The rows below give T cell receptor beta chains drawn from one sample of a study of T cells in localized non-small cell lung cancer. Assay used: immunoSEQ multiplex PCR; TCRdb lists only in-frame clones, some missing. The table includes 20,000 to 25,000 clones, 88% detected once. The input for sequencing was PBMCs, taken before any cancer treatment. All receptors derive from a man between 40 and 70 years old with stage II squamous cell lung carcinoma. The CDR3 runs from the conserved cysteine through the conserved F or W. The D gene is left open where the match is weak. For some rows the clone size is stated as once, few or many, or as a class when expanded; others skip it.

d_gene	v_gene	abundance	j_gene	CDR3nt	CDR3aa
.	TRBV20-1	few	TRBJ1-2	TGCAGTGCTAGAGATCGACAGACCACCTTC	CSARDRQTTF
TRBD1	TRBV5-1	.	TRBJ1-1	TGCGCCAGCAGCTTGGAACAGGGGAGTGACACTGAAGCTTTCTTT	CASSLEQGSDTEAFF
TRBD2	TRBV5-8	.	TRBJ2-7	TGTGCCAGCAGCGCCCTATACGGGGGGAACTACGAGCAGTACTTC	CASSALYGGNYEQYF
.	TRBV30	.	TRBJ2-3	TGTGCCTGGAGTATAGTCTCGGGCACAGATACGCAGTATTTT	CAWSIVSGTDTQYF
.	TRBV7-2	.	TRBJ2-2	TGTGCCAGCAGCTCAGGACTATTCACCGGGGAGCTGTTTTTT	CASSSGLFTGELFF
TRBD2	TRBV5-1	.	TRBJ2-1	TGCGCCAGCAGCCCGGGACTAGCGGAGCAGCAGTTCTTC	CASSPGLAEQQFF
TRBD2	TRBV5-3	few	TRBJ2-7	TGTGCCAGAAGCTCGTGGTGGGCCGTAGCGGGAGGGAACTACGAGCAGTACTTC	CARSSWWAVAGGNYEQYF
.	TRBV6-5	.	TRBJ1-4	TGTGCCAGCAGCCCGGGTGGTTATACGGAACTGTTTTTT	CASSPGGYTELFF
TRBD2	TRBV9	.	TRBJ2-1	TGTGCCAGCAGCCTTAGTGGGCTAGCGGGGGATGAGCAGTTCTTC	CASSLSGLAGDEQFF
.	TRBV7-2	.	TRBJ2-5	TGTGCCAGCAGCATGACAATCACCCAAGAGACCCAGTACTTC	CASSMTITQETQYF
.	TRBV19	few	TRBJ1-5	TGTGCCACCCGACCAAACAGCCTCAATCAGCCCCAGCATTTT	CATRPNSLNQPQHF
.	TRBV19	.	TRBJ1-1	TGTGCCAGTAGTATCGACTTTTCTAGGGCTTTCTTT	CASSIDFSRAFF
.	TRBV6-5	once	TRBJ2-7	TGTGCCAGCAGTACCCGGAACTACGAGCAGTACTTC	CASSTRNYEQYF
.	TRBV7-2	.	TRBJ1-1	TGTGCCAGCAGCCCGTCACAGGGAAGGGGAGCTTTCTTT	CASSPSQGRGAFF
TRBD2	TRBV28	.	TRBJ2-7	TGTGCCAGCAGTTTACGGGGGGAGCCCTACGAGCAGTACTTC	CASSLRGEPYEQYF
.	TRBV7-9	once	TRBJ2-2	TGTGCCAGCAGCCCACCAGCGACCGCCGGGGAGCTGTTTTTT	CASSPPATAGELFF